This T cell receptor (beta chain) originates from a study of post-analysis software for immune sequencing data. Trimming shortened V by 7 bases and J by 3 bases, and 13 bases separated the two germline ends. There are 12 residues in the CDR3. Germline loops: CDR1 SQVTM, CDR2 ANQGSEA. Study-wide points: TRBV5-6, TRBV5-1 and TRBV20-1 belonged to a set of roughly 5 TRBV segments that were more frequent in patients than controls.

Only a few counts were recorded for this clonotype. Its antigen is unknown. Sequencing libraries made from TCR beta cDNA carried unique molecular identifiers. TCRdb fed the PCR reads into MiXCR, producing one record per CDR3 protein. The sample yields roughly 800,000 distinct CDR3 sequences, just under 30% seen once. V gene TRBV29-1 combines with J gene TRBJ2-7, with TRBD1 as a possible D gene (6 bases). The sequence was obtained from a girl aged 10-17 years with multiple sclerosis. Sequencing was done on a sample of blood. The CDR3, as DNA: TGCAGCGCTGCGGTCAGGGGCTACGAGCAGTACTTC. It is translated as CSAAVRGYEQYF.